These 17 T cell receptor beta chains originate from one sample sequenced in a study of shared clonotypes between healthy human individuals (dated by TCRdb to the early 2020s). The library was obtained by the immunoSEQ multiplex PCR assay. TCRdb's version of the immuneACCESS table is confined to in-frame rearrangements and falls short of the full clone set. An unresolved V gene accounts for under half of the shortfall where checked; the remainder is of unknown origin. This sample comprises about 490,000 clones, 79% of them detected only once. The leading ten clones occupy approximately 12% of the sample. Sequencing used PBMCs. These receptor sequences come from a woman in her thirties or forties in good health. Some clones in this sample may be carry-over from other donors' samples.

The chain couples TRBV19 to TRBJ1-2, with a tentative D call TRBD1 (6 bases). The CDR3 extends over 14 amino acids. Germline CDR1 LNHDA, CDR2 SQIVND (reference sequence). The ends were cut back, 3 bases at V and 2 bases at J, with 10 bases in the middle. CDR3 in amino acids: CASSIPGDNYGYTF. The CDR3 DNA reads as TGTGCCAGTAGTATCCCAGGGGACAACTATGGCTACACCTTC.

For the CDR3, the DNA is TGTGCCAGCTCACCCCGCCGGGAGGGGGGAGACTACAATGAGCAGTTCTTC. Translated: CASSPRREGGDYNEQFF. The chain uses TRBV18 and TRBJ2-1; TRBD2 aligns across 8 bases. CDR1 and CDR2 (germline): KGHSH, LQKENI. Trimming cost V 3 bases and J 3 bases; bases outside gene matches: 10. There are 17 residues in the CDR3.

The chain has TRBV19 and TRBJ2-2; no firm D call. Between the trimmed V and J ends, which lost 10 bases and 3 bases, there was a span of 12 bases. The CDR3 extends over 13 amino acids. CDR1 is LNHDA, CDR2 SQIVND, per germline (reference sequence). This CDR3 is CATRPSYTGELFF. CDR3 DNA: TGTGCCACCCGGCCCTCCTACACCGGGGAGCTGTTTTTT.

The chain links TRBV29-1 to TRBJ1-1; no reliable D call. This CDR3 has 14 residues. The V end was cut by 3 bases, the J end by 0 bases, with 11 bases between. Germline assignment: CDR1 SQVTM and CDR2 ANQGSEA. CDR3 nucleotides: TGCAGCGTTGAGCCACAGCCCATGAACACTGAAGCTTTCTTT. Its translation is CSVEPQPMNTEAFF. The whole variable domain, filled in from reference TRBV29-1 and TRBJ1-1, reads SAVISQKPSRDICQRGTSLTIQCQVDSQVTMMFWYRQQPGQSLTLIATANQGSEATYESGFVIDKFPISRPNLTFSTLTVSNMSPEDSSIYLCSVEPQPMNTEAFFGQGTRLTVV.

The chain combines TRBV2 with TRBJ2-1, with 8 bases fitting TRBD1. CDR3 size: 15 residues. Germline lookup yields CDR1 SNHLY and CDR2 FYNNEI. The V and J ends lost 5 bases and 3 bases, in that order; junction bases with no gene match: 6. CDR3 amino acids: CASSPQGAGYNEQFF. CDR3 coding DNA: TGTGCCAGCAGTCCGCAGGGGGCTGGCTACAATGAGCAGTTCTTC.

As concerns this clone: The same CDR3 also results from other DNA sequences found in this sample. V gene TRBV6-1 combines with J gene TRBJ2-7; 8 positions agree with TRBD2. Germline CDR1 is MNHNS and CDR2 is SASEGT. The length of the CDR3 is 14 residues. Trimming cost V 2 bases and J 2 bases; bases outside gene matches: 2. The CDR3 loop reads CASSELAGPYEQYF. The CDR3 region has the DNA TGTGCCAGCAGTGAACTAGCGGGTCCCTACGAGCAGTACTTC.

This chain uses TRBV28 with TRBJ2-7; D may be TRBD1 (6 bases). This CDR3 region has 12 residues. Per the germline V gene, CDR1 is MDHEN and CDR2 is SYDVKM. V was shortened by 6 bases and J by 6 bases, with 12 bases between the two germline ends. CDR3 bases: TGTGCCAGCAGGACCGGGACAAGCGAGCAGTACTTC. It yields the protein CASRTGTSEQYF.

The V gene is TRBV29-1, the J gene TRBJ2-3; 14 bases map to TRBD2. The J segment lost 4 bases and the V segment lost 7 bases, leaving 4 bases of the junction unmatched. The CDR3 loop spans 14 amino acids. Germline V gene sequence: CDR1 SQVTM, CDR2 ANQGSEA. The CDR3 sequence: CSAGGLAGADTQYF. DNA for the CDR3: TGCAGCGCCGGGGGACTAGCGGGAGCAGATACGCAGTATTTT.

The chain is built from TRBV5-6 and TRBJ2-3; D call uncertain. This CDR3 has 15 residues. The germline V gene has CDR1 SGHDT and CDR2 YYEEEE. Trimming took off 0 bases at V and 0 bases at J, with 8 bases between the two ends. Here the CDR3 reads CASSLEVSSTDTQYF. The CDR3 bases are TGTGCCAGCAGCTTGGAGGTCAGTAGCACAGATACGCAGTATTTT.

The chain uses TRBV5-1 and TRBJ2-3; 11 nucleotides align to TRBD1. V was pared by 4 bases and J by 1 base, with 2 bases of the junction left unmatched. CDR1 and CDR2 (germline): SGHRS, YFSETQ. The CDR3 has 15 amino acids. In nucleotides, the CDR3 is TGCGCCAGCAGCACGGGACAGGGGGGCACAGATACGCAGTATTTT. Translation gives CASSTGQGGTDTQYF.

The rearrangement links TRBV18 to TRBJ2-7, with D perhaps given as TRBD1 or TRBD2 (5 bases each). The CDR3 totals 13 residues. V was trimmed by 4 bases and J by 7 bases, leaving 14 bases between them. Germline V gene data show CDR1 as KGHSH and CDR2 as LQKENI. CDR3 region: CASSRDAAREQYF. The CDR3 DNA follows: TGTGCCAGCTCACGGGACGCCGCTCGGGAGCAGTACTTC.

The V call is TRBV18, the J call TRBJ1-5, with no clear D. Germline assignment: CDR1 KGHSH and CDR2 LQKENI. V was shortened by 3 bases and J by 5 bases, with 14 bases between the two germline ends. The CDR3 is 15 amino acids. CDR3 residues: CASSPLKGEHQPQHF. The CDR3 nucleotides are TGTGCCAGCTCACCCCTAAAAGGTGAGCATCAGCCCCAGCATTTT.

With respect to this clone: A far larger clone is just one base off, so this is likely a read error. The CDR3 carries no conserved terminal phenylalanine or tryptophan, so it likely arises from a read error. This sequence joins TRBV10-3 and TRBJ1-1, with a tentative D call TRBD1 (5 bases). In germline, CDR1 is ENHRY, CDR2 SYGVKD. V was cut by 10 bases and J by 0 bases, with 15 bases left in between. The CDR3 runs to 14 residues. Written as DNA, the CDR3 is TGTGCCACCCTAGGGCAGGGAATGAACACTGAAGCTTTCCTT. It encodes CATLGQGMNTEAFL.

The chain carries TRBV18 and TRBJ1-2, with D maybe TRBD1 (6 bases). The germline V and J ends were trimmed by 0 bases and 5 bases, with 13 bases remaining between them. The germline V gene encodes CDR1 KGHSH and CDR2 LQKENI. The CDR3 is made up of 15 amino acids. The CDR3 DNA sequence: TGTGCCAGCTCACCACCCCAGGGAAGGGGGTATGGCTACACCTTC. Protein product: CASSPPQGRGYGYTF.

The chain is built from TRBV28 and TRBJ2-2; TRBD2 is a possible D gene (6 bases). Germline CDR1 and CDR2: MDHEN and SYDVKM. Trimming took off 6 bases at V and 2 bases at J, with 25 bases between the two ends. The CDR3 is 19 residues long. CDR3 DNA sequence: TGTGCCAGCAGCGACATATCCCCCTGGGACTTCTCAAACACCGGGGAGCTGTTTTTT. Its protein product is CASSDISPWDFSNTGELFF.

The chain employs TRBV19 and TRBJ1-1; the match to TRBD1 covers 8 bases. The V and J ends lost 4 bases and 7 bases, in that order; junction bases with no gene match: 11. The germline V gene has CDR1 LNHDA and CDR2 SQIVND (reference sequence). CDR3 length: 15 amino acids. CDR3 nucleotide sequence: TGTGCCAGTAGTACCCCCGGACAGGGCCGTCTTGAAGCTTTCTTT. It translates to CASSTPGQGRLEAFF.

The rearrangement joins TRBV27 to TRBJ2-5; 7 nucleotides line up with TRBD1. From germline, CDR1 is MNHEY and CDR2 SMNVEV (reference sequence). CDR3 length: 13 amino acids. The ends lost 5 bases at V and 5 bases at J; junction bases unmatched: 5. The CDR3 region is CASSARQGETQYF. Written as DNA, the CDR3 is TGTGCCAGCAGTGCCCGACAGGGTGAGACCCAGTACTTC.